This T cell receptor beta chain was sequenced in a study of blood T cells in healthy people across ages. The CDR3 runs 13 residues. CDR1 and CDR2 from the germline V gene are SQVTM and ANQGSEA. The ends were cut back, 2 bases at V and 6 bases at J, with 14 bases in the middle. Primers used in a second PCR of roughly 6 to 12 cycles were a sample-barcoded 5' primer and a J-beta primer mix. In TCRdb, the 5' RACE reads were re-called with MiXCR into one record per CDR3 protein. The profile covers some 850,000 distinct CDR3 sequences, with roughly 24% appearing a single time and under 3% taken by the ten largest. This same sample was also part of a study on T cells of mothers and their children. From that second work: Over 8.5 million reads per mother and roughly 3 million per child were obtained. Whether pairs are related or unrelated, thymic selection shapes their TCR recombination output in much the same way.

This clonotype originated in a boy aged 5 to 17 in good health. Sequencing was done on a sample of blood. The V gene is TRBV29-1, the J gene TRBJ2-7, with D perhaps TRBD1 (6 bases). In DNA, the CDR3 is TGCAGCGTTGAACGACAGGACGGCTCCGAGCAGTACTTC. This sequence encodes CSVERQDGSEQYF.